The clone carrying this TCR beta chain was found a few times. Antigen unknown. This entry is derived from a study of T cell responses to AZD1222 COVID-19 vaccine. Background on the study: Recipients boosted at about 4 weeks or about 12 weeks are pooled.

Study results and limitations: CD4 TCRs associated with vaccination spanned spike, dominating at 160-218 and 743-854. Donors were largely white British and mainly female; clonal diversity was possibly underestimated. Nearly half of the spike-specific TCRs reportedly recognize variant regions that carry no mutations.

The data were produced by immunoSEQ multiplex PCR, yet TCRdb's version contains in-frame clones alone and is incomplete. The table shows approximately 94,000 clones, with over 90% occurring only once. The sequenced sample was peripheral blood, obtained on day 0 of AZD1222 vaccination. The TCR sequence derives from an adult in good health.

The CDR3 DNA reads as TGTGCCAGCAGCTCAGCGCCCCTGCGGGAGCAGTACTTC. Protein: CASSSAPLREQYF. V is TRBV7-2 and J is TRBJ2-7; D not certain. V lost 4 bases to trimming and J lost 7 bases, with 14 bases between them. CDR3 length equals 13 residues. Germline V CDR1 and CDR2: SGHTA, FQGNSA. Full variable domain (outside the CDR3, taken from reference TRBV7-2 and TRBJ2-7): GAGVSQSPSNKVTEKGKDVELRCDPISGHTALYWYRQSLGQGLEFLIYFQGNSAPDKSGLPSDRFSAERTGGSVSTLTIQRTQQEDSAVYLCASSSAPLREQYFGPGTRLTVT.